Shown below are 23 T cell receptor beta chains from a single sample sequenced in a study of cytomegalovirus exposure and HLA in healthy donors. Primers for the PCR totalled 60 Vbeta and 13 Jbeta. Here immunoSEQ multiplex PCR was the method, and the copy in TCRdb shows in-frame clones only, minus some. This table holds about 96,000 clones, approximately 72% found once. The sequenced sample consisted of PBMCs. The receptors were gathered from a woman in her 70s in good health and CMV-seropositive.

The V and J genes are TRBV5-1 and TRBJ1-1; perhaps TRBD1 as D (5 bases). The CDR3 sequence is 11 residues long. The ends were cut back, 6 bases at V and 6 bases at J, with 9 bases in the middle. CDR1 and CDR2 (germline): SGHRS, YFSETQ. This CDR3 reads CASTAGAEAFF. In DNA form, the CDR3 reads TGCGCCAGCACCGCGGGGGCTGAAGCTTTCTTT.

This chain's CDR3 is CASSFGTRLTRGRESYNEQFF. The CDR3 DNA is TGTGCCAGCAGTTTTGGAACTCGTCTAACAAGAGGGAGGGAGTCCTACAATGAGCAGTTCTTC. The genes are TRBV27 and TRBJ2-1; 7 bases line up with TRBD2. V lost 3 bases to trimming and J lost 1 base; unmatched junction nucleotides: 21. This CDR3 region has 21 residues. Per the germline V gene, CDR1 is MNHEY and CDR2 is SMNVEV (reference sequence).

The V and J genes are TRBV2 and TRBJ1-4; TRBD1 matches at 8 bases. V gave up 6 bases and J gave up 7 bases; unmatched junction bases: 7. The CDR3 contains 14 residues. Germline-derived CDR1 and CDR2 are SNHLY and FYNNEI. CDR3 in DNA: TGTGCCAGCAGGAGGACAGGGACGGTTGAAAAACTGTTTTTT. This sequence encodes CASRRTGTVEKLFF.

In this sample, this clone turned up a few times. This chain's CDR3 is CASSQERLAGPNTGELFF. The CDR3 DNA sequence: TGCGCCAGCAGCCAAGAGCGACTAGCGGGACCGAACACCGGGGAGCTGTTTTTT. The chain is built from TRBV4-1 and TRBJ2-2; 11 bases align to TRBD2. The CDR3 runs 18 residues. Germline V CDR1 and CDR2: MGHRA, YSYEKL. With 0 bases clipped from V and 0 bases from J, the junction kept 3 bases outside the gene matches.

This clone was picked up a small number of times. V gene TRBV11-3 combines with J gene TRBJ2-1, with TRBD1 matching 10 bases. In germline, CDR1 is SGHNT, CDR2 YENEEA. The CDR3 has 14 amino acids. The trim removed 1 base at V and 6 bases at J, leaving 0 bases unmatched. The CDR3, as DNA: TGTGCCAGCAGCTTAGGGACAGGGGGCAATGAGCAGTTCTTC. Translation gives CASSLGTGGNEQFF.

The CDR3 nucleotides are TGCGCCAGCAGCGATCGGACAGGCGTGAACACTGAAGCTTTCTTT. Protein sequence: CASSDRTGVNTEAFF. The rearrangement uses TRBV5-1 and TRBJ1-1, with TRBD1 matching 7 bases. Germline assignment: CDR1 SGHRS and CDR2 YFSETQ. The ends lost 4 bases at V and 0 bases at J; junction bases unmatched: 6. The CDR3 covers 15 residues.

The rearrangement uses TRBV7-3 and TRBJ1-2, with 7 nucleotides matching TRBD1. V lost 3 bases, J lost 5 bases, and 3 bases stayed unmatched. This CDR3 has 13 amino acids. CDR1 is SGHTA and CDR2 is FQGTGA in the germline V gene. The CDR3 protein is CASSFRQGYGYTF. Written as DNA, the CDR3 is TGTGCCAGCAGCTTTAGACAGGGATATGGCTACACCTTC.

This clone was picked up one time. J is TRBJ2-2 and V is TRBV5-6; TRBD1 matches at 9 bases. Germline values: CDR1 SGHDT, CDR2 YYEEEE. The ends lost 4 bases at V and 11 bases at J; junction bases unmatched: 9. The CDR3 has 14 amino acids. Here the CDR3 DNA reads TGTGCCAGCAGCGGGACAGGGTCTTTGGTCGAGCTGTTTTTT. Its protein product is CASSGTGSLVELFF.

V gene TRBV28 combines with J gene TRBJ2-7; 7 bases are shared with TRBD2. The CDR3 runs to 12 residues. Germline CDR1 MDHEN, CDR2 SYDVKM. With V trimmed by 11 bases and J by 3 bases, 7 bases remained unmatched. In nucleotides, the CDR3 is TGTGCCGCACGAGGCGGGAGCTACGAGCAGTACTTC. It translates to CAARGGSYEQYF. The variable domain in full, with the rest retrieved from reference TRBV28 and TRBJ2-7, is DVKVTQSSRYLVKRTGEKVFLECVQDMDHENMFWYRQDPGLGLRLIYFSYDVKMKEKGDIPEGYSVSREKKERFSLILESASTNQTSMYLCAARGGSYEQYFGPGTRLTVT.

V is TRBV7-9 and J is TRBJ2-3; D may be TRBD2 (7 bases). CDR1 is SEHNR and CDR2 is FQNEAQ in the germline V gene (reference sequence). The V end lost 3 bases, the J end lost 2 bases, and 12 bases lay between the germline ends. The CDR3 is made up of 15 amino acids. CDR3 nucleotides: TGTGCCAGCAGCTTCGGGGGGCCGGTCACAGATACGCAGTATTTT. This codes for CASSFGGPVTDTQYF.

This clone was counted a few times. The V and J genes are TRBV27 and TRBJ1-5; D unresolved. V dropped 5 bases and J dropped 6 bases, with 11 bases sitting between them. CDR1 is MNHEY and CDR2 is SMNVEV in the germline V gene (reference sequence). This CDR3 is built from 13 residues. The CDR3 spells CASSLEEFQPQHF. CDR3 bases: TGTGCCAGCAGTCTCGAGGAATTTCAGCCCCAGCATTTT.

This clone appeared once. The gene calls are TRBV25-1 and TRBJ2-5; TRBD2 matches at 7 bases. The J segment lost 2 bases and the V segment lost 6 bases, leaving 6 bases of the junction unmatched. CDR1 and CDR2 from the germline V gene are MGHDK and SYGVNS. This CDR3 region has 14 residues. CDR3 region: CASRGTGGQETQYF. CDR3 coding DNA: TGTGCCAGCAGAGGGACGGGAGGACAAGAGACCCAGTACTTC.

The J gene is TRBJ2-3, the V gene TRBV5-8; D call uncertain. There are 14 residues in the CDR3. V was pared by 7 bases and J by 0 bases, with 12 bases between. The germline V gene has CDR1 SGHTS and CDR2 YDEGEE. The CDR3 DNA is TGTGCCAGCCGCCTCGCGGCTAGCACAGATACGCAGTATTTT. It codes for CASRLAASTDTQYF.

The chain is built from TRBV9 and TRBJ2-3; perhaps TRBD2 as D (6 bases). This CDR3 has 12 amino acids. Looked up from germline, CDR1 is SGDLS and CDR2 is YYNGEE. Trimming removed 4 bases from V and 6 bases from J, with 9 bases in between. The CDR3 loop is CASSTREDTQYF. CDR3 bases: TGTGCCAGCAGCACTCGGGAGGATACGCAGTATTTT.

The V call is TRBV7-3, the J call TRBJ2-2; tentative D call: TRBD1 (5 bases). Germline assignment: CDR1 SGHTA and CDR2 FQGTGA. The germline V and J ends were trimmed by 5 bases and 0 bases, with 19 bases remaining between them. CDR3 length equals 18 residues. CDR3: CASSPPMGRRANTGELFF. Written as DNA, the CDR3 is TGTGCCAGCAGCCCGCCAATGGGGCGGAGAGCGAACACCGGGGAGCTGTTTTTT. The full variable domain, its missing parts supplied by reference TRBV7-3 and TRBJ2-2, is GAGVSQTPSNKVTEKGKYVELRCDPISGHTALYWYRQSLGQGPEFLIYFQGTGAADDSGLPNDRFFAVRPEGSVSTLKIQRTERGDSAVYLCASSPPMGRRANTGELFFGEGSRLTVL.

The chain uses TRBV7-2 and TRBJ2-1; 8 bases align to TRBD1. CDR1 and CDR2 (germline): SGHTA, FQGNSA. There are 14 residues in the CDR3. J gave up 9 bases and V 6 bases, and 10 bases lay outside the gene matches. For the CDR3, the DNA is TGTGCCAGCAGGTCCCGACAGGGGTTGACTGAGCAGTTCTTC. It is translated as CASRSRQGLTEQFF. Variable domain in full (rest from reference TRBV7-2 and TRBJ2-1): GAGVSQSPSNKVTEKGKDVELRCDPISGHTALYWYRQSLGQGLEFLIYFQGNSAPDKSGLPSDRFSAERTGGSVSTLTIQRTQQEDSAVYLCASRSRQGLTEQFFGPGTRLTVL.

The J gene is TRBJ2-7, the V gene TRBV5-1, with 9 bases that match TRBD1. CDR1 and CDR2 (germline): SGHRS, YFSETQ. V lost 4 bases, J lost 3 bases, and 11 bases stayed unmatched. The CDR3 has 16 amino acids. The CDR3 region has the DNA TGCGCCAGCAGCATCGGGACAGGGAGGATAGTCTACGAGCAGTACTTC. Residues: CASSIGTGRIVYEQYF.

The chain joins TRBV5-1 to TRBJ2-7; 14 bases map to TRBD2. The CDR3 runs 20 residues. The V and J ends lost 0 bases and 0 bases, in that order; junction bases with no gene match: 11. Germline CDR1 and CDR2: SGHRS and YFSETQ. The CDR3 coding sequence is TGCGCCAGCAGCTTGGCCTTGACTAGCGGGGGGGCTGGGACCTCCTACGAGCAGTACTTC. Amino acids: CASSLALTSGGAGTSYEQYF. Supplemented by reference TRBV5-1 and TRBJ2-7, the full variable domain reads KAGVTQTPRYLIKTRGQQVTLSCSPISGHRSVSWYQQTPGQGLQFLFEYFSETQRNKGNFPGRFSGRQFSNSRSEMNVSTLELGDSALYLCASSLALTSGGAGTSYEQYFGPGTRLTVT.

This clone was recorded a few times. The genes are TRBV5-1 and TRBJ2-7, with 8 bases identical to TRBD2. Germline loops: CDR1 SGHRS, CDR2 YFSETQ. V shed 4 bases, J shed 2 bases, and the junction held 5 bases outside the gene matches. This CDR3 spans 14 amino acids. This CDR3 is CASSRGGGPYEQYF. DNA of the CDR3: TGCGCCAGCAGCCGGGGGGGCGGCCCCTACGAGCAGTACTTC.

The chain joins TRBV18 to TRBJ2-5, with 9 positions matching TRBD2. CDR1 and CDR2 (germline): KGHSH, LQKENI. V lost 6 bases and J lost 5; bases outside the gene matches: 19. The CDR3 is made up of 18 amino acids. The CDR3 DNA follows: TGTGCCAGCTCCCCGAGGTTCGCTAGCGGGGCCGGGGGCGAGACCCAGTACTTC. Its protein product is CASSPRFASGAGGETQYF.

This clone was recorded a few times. This CDR3 is CASSEQGMNEQYF. The DNA for the CDR3 is TGTGCCAGCAGTGAACAGGGCATGAACGAGCAGTACTTC. The chain couples TRBV2 to TRBJ2-5, with a weak D call TRBD1 (5 bases). The DNA matches TRBJ2-7 better at its end, which makes the J call doubtful. Germline CDR1 and CDR2: SNHLY and FYNNEI. The CDR3 length is 13 residues.

CDR3 sequence reads: CASSRQGATGELFF. The CDR3 bases are TGTGCCAGTAGTAGACAGGGGGCCACCGGGGAGCTGTTTTTT. The rearrangement uses TRBV19 and TRBJ2-2, with 10 bases identical to TRBD1. J lost 4 bases, V lost 4 bases, and 0 bases had no gene match. CDR1 is LNHDA and CDR2 is SQIVND in the germline V gene (reference sequence). CDR3 length: 14 amino acids.

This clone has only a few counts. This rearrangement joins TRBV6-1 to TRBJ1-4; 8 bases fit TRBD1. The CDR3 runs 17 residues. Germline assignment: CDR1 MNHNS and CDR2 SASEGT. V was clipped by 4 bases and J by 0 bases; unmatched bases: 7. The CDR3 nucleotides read TGTGCCAGCAGTGTTCGTCCGGGACAGGCAACTAATGAAAAACTGTTTTTT. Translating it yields CASSVRPGQATNEKLFF.